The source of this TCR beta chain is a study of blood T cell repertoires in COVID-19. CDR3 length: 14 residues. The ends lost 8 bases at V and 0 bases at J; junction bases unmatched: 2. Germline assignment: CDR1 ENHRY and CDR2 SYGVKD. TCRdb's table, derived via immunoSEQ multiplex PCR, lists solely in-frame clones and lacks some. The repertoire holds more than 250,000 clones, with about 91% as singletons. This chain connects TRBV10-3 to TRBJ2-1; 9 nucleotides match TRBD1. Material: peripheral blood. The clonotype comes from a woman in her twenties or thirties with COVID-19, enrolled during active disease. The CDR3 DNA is TGTGCCATCGGGGGACAGGGCTCCTACAATGAGCAGTTCTTC. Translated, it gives CAIGGQGSYNEQFF.